The text below deals with one T cell receptor (beta chain). Per the original methods: Nucleated cell number was recorded as an estimate derived from reference gene primer amplification. Measured with immunoSEQ multiplex PCR; TCRdb has only the in-frame clones, and not every one. That table gives V, J and clone size, and the DNA gave D and trimming. The sample records roughly 120,000 clones, about 87% being singletons. This CDR3 comprises 16 residues. CDR1 and CDR2 (germline): SGHDT, YYEEEE. Trimming pared 4 bases from V and 2 bases from J, leaving 16 bases between. The data are from a study of blood T cell repertoires in COVID-19. About the study: The United States, Italy and Spain were the sources of the acute and convalescent COVID-19 samples. Sources were T cells, B-cell-depleted T cells, or PBMCs; the material itself was cDNA or gDNA.

The chain couples TRBV5-6 to TRBJ2-1; D possibly corresponds to TRBD1 (5 bases). What was sequenced was peripheral blood. This sequence was found in a human donor in a cohort sampled during active COVID-19. CDR3 sequence reads: CASSLGRAVPYNEQFF. CDR3 in DNA: TGTGCCAGCAGCCTGGGCAGGGCAGTCCCCTACAATGAGCAGTTCTTC.